This record covers a single T cell receptor (beta chain). No antigen is known for it. TCRdb's table, derived via immunoSEQ multiplex PCR, lists solely in-frame clones and lacks some. Of 90,000 to 100,000 clones detected, around 85% appear once; the ten largest clones hold roughly 0.8%. The record originates from a study of OX40 agonist ivuxolimab in advanced cancers. Looking at the study overall: The dose of intravenous ivuxolimab that patients received every 2 weeks ranged from 0.01 to 10 mg/kg. With a range of roughly 20 to 80, age averaged 60 years, and 75% to 90% were male.

Whole-study findings and limits: Low normalized T-cell clonal expansion also characterized some of the nonresponders. Fewer expanded clones were found on average in CD4+ than in CD8+ T cells.

This clonotype was sampled from an adult with an advanced solid tumor such as melanoma, head and neck, liver or kidney cancer. Sequenced material: CD4+ or CD8+ T cells sorted from blood, taken in a trial of the OX40 agonist ivuxolimab.

The CDR3 here is CASSVGMNTEAFF. In nucleotides, the CDR3 is TGTGCCAGCAGCGTAGGGATGAACACTGAAGCTTTCTTT. The genes are TRBV9 and TRBJ1-1; D gene uncertain. The CDR3 has 13 residues. The V gene lost 0 bases and the J gene lost 0 bases, with 3 bases spanning the gap. Germline-derived CDR1 and CDR2 are SGDLS and YYNGEE.